Listed here are 27 T cell receptor beta chains from one sample, sequenced in a study of technical replicates of blood from several donors. The method was immunoSEQ multiplex PCR; TCRdb's version includes in-frame clones alone and lacks a portion of them. The sample contains around 73,000 clones, roughly nine tenths of which appear only once. Specimen: PBMCs. These receptors all stem from a human donor in good health. Some clones in this sample may be carry-over from other donors' samples.

The chain employs TRBV15 and TRBJ2-3; the D gene is possibly TRBD1 (6 bases). Between the trimmed V and J ends, which lost 6 bases and 3 bases, there was a span of 16 bases. CDR1 is LNHNV and CDR2 is YYDKDF in the germline V gene (reference sequence). This CDR3 has 15 amino acids. For the CDR3, the DNA is TGTGCCACCAGGCAAACCGGCCAGGGGACAGATACGCAGTATTTT. Translation: CATRQTGQGTDTQYF.

V is TRBV5-4 and J is TRBJ2-1; D is possibly TRBD2 (5 bases). Trimming cost V 4 bases and J 5 bases, with 19 bases left between them. The CDR3 sequence is 16 residues long. Germline loops: CDR1 SGHNT, CDR2 YYREEE (reference sequence). CDR3 nucleotide sequence: TGTGCCAGCAGCCCAACTGTAGCGAGATCGAACAATGAGCAGTTCTTC. It is translated as CASSPTVARSNNEQFF.

V and J are TRBV7-8 and TRBJ2-1; 11 bases are a match to TRBD2. The germline V gene encodes CDR1 SGHVS and CDR2 FQNEAQ. V shed 5 bases and J 5 bases; nucleotides not matched to a gene: 5. This CDR3 is built from 15 residues. CDR3 loop: CASSPTSGAHNEQFF. CDR3 sequence (DNA): TGTGCCAGCAGCCCGACTAGCGGGGCCCACAATGAGCAGTTCTTC.

This rearrangement joins TRBV1 to TRBJ2-3; the table gives TRBD2 as D, unverified against the DNA. TRBV1 corresponds to a pseudogene. The CDR3 covers 19 residues. The CDR3 loop reads CTSSRWGPPGLAGGDTQYF. The CDR3 DNA is TGCACCAGCAGCCGCTGGGGCCCACCGGGACTAGCGGGGGGGGATACGCAGTATTTT.

The rearrangement joins TRBV9 to TRBJ2-5; a possible D gene is TRBD1 (5 bases). Germline values: CDR1 SGDLS, CDR2 YYNGEE. The ends were cut back, 4 bases at V and 5 bases at J, with 15 bases in the middle. The length of the CDR3 is 14 residues. For the CDR3, the DNA is TGTGCCAGCAGCAGAGAGGTAGGGGCGGAGACCCAGTACTTC. Amino acids: CASSREVGAETQYF.

This chain joins TRBV6-5 and TRBJ2-1; the D gene is possibly TRBD1 (6 bases). Germline V gene lookup returns CDR1 MNHEY and CDR2 SVGAGI. CDR3 size: 15 residues. Trimming removed 6 bases from V and 5 bases from J, with 17 bases in between. CDR3 nucleotides: TGTGCCAGCAGCACCGGACAGAGTAAAGACAATGAGCAGTTCTTC. Amino acids: CASSTGQSKDNEQFF.

This sequence joins TRBV2 and TRBJ1-4; 8 bases map to TRBD1. With 5 bases clipped from V and 0 bases from J, the junction kept 5 bases outside the gene matches. Germline CDR1 reads SNHLY; CDR2 reads FYNNEI. The CDR3 consists of 16 residues. The CDR3 is CASSQDRAATNEKLFF. The CDR3, as DNA: TGTGCCAGCAGTCAGGACAGGGCTGCAACTAATGAAAAACTGTTTTTT.

This clone appeared a single time. The V gene is TRBV4-2, the J gene TRBJ1-5, with 9 bases fitting TRBD1. Germline lookup yields CDR1 LGHNA and CDR2 YNFKEQ. J gave up 1 base and V 3 bases, and 10 bases lay outside the gene matches. CDR3 length: 18 amino acids. CDR3 sequence reads: CASSQGQGAGGSNQPQHF. The CDR3 DNA reads TGTGCCAGCAGCCAGGGACAGGGCGCGGGGGGGAGCAATCAGCCCCAGCATTTT.

This chain joins TRBV19 and TRBJ2-5; D ambiguous. V shed 10 bases and J shed 3 bases, with 12 bases lying between them. The CDR3 sequence is 12 residues long. Looked up from germline, CDR1 is LNHDA and CDR2 is SQIVND (reference sequence). The CDR3 here is CANPVLEETQYF. For the CDR3, the DNA is TGTGCCAACCCGGTCCTAGAAGAGACCCAGTACTTC.

The chain recombines TRBV7-9 with TRBJ1-2; 7 nucleotides align to TRBD1. Germline CDR1 is SEHNR and CDR2 is FQNEAQ (reference sequence). There are 15 residues in the CDR3. The junction had 9 bases not matched to a gene; V was cut back by 2 bases and J by 6 bases. As DNA, the CDR3 is TGTGCCAGCAGCTTATTAGCTCGGCAGGGGGATGGCTACACCTTC. Translated: CASSLLARQGDGYTF.

V and J are TRBV18 and TRBJ2-2, with 13 bases that match TRBD2. Germline lookup yields CDR1 KGHSH and CDR2 LQKENI. Unmatched junction bases numbered 1, after V lost 2 bases and J lost 4 bases. This CDR3 comprises 16 residues. In DNA form, the CDR3 reads TGTGCCAGCTCACCAGGACTAGCGGGGGCCACCGGGGAGCTGTTTTTT. It specifies CASSPGLAGATGELFF.

The chain recombines TRBV5-1 with TRBJ1-4; no reliable D call. The CDR3 totals 15 residues. V was cut by 4 bases and J by 8 bases, with 18 bases left in between. CDR1 SGHRS and CDR2 YFSETQ come from the germline V gene. CDR3 sequence: CASSPARGVGEKLFF. CDR3 bases: TGCGCCAGCAGCCCGGCGCGCGGGGTTGGAGAAAAACTGTTTTTT. The full variable domain, with the rest looked up from reference TRBV5-1 and TRBJ1-4, is KAGVTQTPRYLIKTRGQQVTLSCSPISGHRSVSWYQQTPGQGLQFLFEYFSETQRNKGNFPGRFSGRQFSNSRSEMNVSTLELGDSALYLCASSPARGVGEKLFFGSGTQLSVL.

The V call is TRBV10-3, the J call TRBJ1-2; TRBD1 aligns across 9 bases. CDR3 size: 15 residues. Germline CDR1 ENHRY, CDR2 SYGVKD. After removal of 3 bases from V and 10 bases from J, the junction contained 12 bases not matched to a gene. The CDR3 is CAISDGRDREKVYTF. The DNA of the CDR3 is TGTGCCATCAGTGATGGCCGGGACAGGGAAAAAGTCTACACCTTC.

This clone was detected only once. V is TRBV5-6 and J is TRBJ2-6; TRBD1 agrees at 8 bases. J was trimmed by 2 bases and V by 0 bases; bases with no gene match: 10. Germline V CDR1 and CDR2: SGHDT, YYEEEE. The CDR3 length is 19 residues. CDR3 loop: CASSLVGRGLRAGANVLTF. Written as DNA, the CDR3 is TGTGCCAGCAGCTTGGTAGGCAGGGGGCTTAGGGCTGGGGCCAACGTCCTGACTTTC.

The chain is built from TRBV18 and TRBJ2-7, with 10 bases aligning to TRBD1. The CDR3 has 14 residues. V was clipped by 6 bases and J by 2 bases; unmatched bases: 4. Per germline, CDR1 KGHSH and CDR2 LQKENI. The CDR3 DNA is TGTGCCAGCTCGCCCGGGACAGGGGCCTACGAGCAGTACTTC. Its translation: CASSPGTGAYEQYF.

The V gene is TRBV29-1, the J gene TRBJ2-5, with D possibly matching TRBD2 (5 bases). CDR1 and CDR2 from the germline V gene are SQVTM and ANQGSEA. The CDR3 covers 12 residues. The V end was cut by 0 bases, the J end by 3 bases, with 5 bases between. CDR3 nucleotide sequence: TGCAGCGTTGAAGAGGGAGAAGAGACCCAGTACTTC. It encodes CSVEEGEETQYF.

This chain connects TRBV7-8 to TRBJ2-5; 9 bases are shared with TRBD1. Looked up from germline, CDR1 is SGHVS and CDR2 is FQNEAQ. Unmatched junction bases numbered 7, after V lost 6 bases and J lost 5 bases. This CDR3 is built from 14 residues. The CDR3 DNA reads TGTGCCAGCAGGACCGGGACAGGGCGGGAGACCCAGTACTTC. Translation gives CASRTGTGRETQYF.

The chain couples TRBV7-8 to TRBJ2-3, with D tentatively TRBD2 (6 bases). Trimming removed 6 bases from V and 1 base from J, with 26 bases in between. This CDR3 is built from 19 residues. CDR1 and CDR2 (germline): SGHVS, FQNEAQ. CDR3 amino acids: CASSPAGLAWASGTDTQYF. CDR3 DNA sequence: TGTGCCAGCAGTCCCGCCGGGTTGGCGTGGGCTAGCGGCACAGATACGCAGTATTTT.

The CDR3 protein is CASSLLTGGSGYTF. The CDR3 coding sequence is TGCGCCAGCAGCTTACTGACAGGGGGGAGCGGCTACACCTTC. The chain recombines TRBV5-1 with TRBJ1-2; the match to TRBD1 covers 9 bases. J lost 8 bases, V lost 2 bases, and 7 bases had no gene match. The CDR3 runs 14 residues. Germline values: CDR1 SGHRS, CDR2 YFSETQ.

The V and J genes are TRBV27 and TRBJ2-7; D is possibly TRBD2 (6 bases). Germline values: CDR1 MNHEY, CDR2 SMNVEV (reference sequence). The CDR3 totals 15 residues. V was clipped by 10 bases and J by 7 bases, with 26 bases between them. The CDR3: CATLTYTGLAREQYF. For the CDR3, the DNA is TGTGCCACCCTGACCTATACGGGACTCGCTAGGGAGCAGTACTTC.

The chain has TRBV30 and TRBJ2-1, with 11 bases matching TRBD2. Unmatched junction bases numbered 11, after V lost 5 bases and J lost 2 bases. The CDR3 has 17 amino acids. CDR1 is GTSNPN and CDR2 is SVGIG in the germline V gene (reference sequence). The CDR3: CAWELAGTSGAYNEQFF. CDR3 nucleotide sequence: TGTGCCTGGGAGCTTGCAGGGACTAGCGGTGCCTACAATGAGCAGTTCTTC.

The chain couples TRBV4-3 to TRBJ2-3; TRBD2 matches 7 bases. Unmatched junction bases numbered 7, after V lost 4 bases and J lost 3 bases. This CDR3 contains 15 residues. Per the germline V gene, CDR1 is LGHNA and CDR2 is YSLEER. The CDR3 sequence is CASSPTSVPTDTQYF. DNA of the CDR3: TGCGCCAGCAGCCCCACTAGCGTTCCGACAGATACGCAGTATTTT.

The chain has TRBV9 and TRBJ2-7; 7 nucleotides match TRBD2. This CDR3 is built from 16 residues. J lost 2 bases, V lost 0 bases, and 8 bases had no gene match. Germline CDR1 reads SGDLS; CDR2 reads YYNGEE. CDR3: CASSVGWTSATYEQYF. In DNA form, the CDR3 reads TGTGCCAGCAGCGTAGGGTGGACTAGTGCGACCTACGAGCAGTACTTC. The full variable domain, in which reference TRBV9 and TRBJ2-7 provide the parts outside the CDR3, is DSGVTQTPKHLITATGQRVTLRCSPRSGDLSVYWYQQSLDQGLQFLIQYYNGEERAKGNILERFSAQQFPDLHSELNLSSLELGDSALYFCASSVGWTSATYEQYFGPGTRLTVT.

This chain uses TRBV27 with TRBJ2-7; D not certain. The CDR3 extends over 16 amino acids. CDR1 and CDR2 from the germline V gene are MNHEY and SMNVEV (reference sequence). V was cut by 5 bases and J by 2 bases, with 19 bases left in between. The CDR3 region is CASSTPRPSRAYEQYF. In DNA form, the CDR3 reads TGTGCCAGCAGTACCCCTCGGCCCTCTCGGGCCTACGAGCAGTACTTC.

This chain links TRBV7-9 with TRBJ1-2; D might be TRBD1 (5 bases). The germline gives CDR1 SEHNR, CDR2 FQNEAQ (reference sequence). Trimming removed 5 bases at V and 8 bases at J, with 15 bases between. The CDR3 consists of 13 residues. CDR3 residues: CASSHGTVAGYTF. The CDR3 DNA follows: TGTGCCAGCAGCCACGGGACTGTCGCCGGCTACACCTTC.

The V gene is TRBV30, the J gene TRBJ1-1, with a tentative D call TRBD1 (5 bases). The CDR3 totals 15 residues. The V end lost 7 bases, the J end lost 6 bases, and 24 bases lay between the germline ends. The V gene's germline CDR1 is GTSNPN and CDR2 SVGIG (reference sequence). The CDR3: CAFTSLGAASAEAFF. The CDR3, as DNA: TGTGCCTTTACCTCTCTAGGGGCGGCAAGTGCTGAAGCTTTCTTT.

The V gene is TRBV11-2, the J gene TRBJ2-1; the match to TRBD2 covers 10 bases. The CDR3 runs 16 residues. V lost 5 bases, J lost 6 bases, and 10 bases stayed unmatched. Germline V gene sequence: CDR1 SGHAT, CDR2 FQNNGV. The CDR3, as DNA: TGTGCCAGCAGCCTGGGAGGGACTAGCGCTGGCAATGAGCAGTTCTTC. It is translated as CASSLGGTSAGNEQFF.